Listed below are T cell receptor beta chains from one sample, sequenced in a study of cytotoxic CD8 clonotypes in ibrutinib-treated CLL. Sequencing was performed with immunoSEQ multiplex PCR; in TCRdb, only in-frame clones are kept and a portion is missing. The sample lists 100,000 or so clones, about 53% occurring once. This material consisted of PBMCs, taken after 24 months of ibrutinib treatment. These receptors all come from a human donor with chronic lymphocytic leukemia. CDR3s include the opening cysteine and the closing phenylalanine or tryptophan. A D gene is named only where the DNA matches it firmly. Clone size, where shown, is once, few, many, or a class for clones that have expanded.

size,D,V,J,CDR3,DNA
few,NA,TRBV2,TRBJ1-5,CASNLSDQPQHF,TGTGCCAGCAACCTCAGTGATCAGCCCCAGCATTTT
NA,NA,TRBV10-3,TRBJ1-6,CAIGTKTANSPLHF,TGTGCCATCGGGACAAAGACAGCAAATTCACCCCTCCACTTT
NA,TRBD2,TRBV4-2,TRBJ2-1,CASSPGTSGANNEQFF,TGTGCCAGCAGCCCTGGGACTAGCGGGGCAAACAATGAGCAGTTCTTC
NA,NA,TRBV7-3,TRBJ2-7,CASSPRAESTYEQYF,TGTGCCAGCAGCCCCCGGGCAGAATCCACATACGAGCAGTACTTC
once,TRBD1,TRBV6-6,TRBJ1-5,CASSLKTGRGQPQHF,TGTGCCAGCAGTTTAAAGACAGGGAGAGGTCAGCCCCAGCATTTT
NA,NA,TRBV4-2,TRBJ1-5,CASSQDLWSPQHF,TGTGCCAGCAGCCAAGATCTTTGGTCGCCCCAGCATTTT
NA,NA,TRBV5-1,TRBJ2-7,CASSPQLGSYSYEQYF,TGCGCCAGCAGCCCTCAACTAGGATCGTACTCCTACGAGCAGTACTTC
NA,NA,TRBV6-5,TRBJ1-6,CASSYRGADNSPLHF,TGTGCCAGCAGTTACCGGGGGGCCGATAATTCACCCCTCCACTTT
few,TRBD1,TRBV28,TRBJ2-1,CASSNQGAHEQFF,TGTGCCAGCAGTAATCAGGGGGCTCATGAGCAGTTCTTC
few,NA,TRBV7-8,TRBJ1-6,CASSLEWGTLHF,TGTGCCAGCAGCTTAGAATGGGGGACCCTCCACTTT
once,NA,TRBV4-1,TRBJ2-7,CASSQATKSYEQYF,TGCGCCAGCAGCCAAGCAACGAAGTCATACGAGCAGTACTTC
NA,TRBD2,TRBV29-1,TRBJ2-3,CSGQSSSGGTDTQYF,TGCAGCGGCCAGAGTTCTAGCGGGGGCACAGATACGCAGTATTTT
few,NA,TRBV21-1,TRBJ2-6,CASSNRLLVYMGDSGANVLTF,TGTGCCAGCAGCAATCGGTTGTTGGTTTACATGGGGGACTCTGGGGCCAACGTCCTGACTTTC
few,NA,TRBV6-4,TRBJ1-2,CASSDYRGGYTF,TGTGCCAGCAGTGACTATCGGGGAGGCTACACCTTC
NA,NA,TRBV28,TRBJ1-6,CASSRGDRSYNSPLHF,TGTGCCAGCAGTCGGGGGGACCGCTCCTATAATTCACCCCTCCACTTT
NA,TRBD1,TRBV5-1,TRBJ1-1,CASSWSGGTEAFF,TGCGCCAGCAGCTGGTCAGGGGGCACTGAAGCTTTCTTT
NA,NA,TRBV13,TRBJ2-5,CASSHNLGTQYF,TGTGCCAGCAGCCATAACTTGGGGACCCAGTACTTC
NA,TRBD2,TRBV7-2,TRBJ2-2,CASSWTSANTGELFF,TGTGCCAGCAGCTGGACTAGCGCGAACACCGGGGAGCTGTTTTTT
NA,NA,TRBV7-2,TRBJ2-1,CASSYGQNEQFF,TGTGCCAGCAGCTATGGACAGAATGAGCAGTTCTTC
NA,NA,TRBV5-1,TRBJ1-6,CASSQDPSGSPLHF,TGCGCCAGCAGCCAGGACCCGTCCGGTTCACCCCTCCACTTT
NA,TRBD1,TRBV2,TRBJ2-1,CASSERGQGAYNEQFF,TGTGCCAGCAGTGAACGGGGACAGGGGGCTTACAATGAGCAGTTCTTC
NA,TRBD2,TRBV4-1,TRBJ2-7,CASSQDRSGGSYEQYF,TGCGCCAGCAGCCAAGATCGATCGGGGGGGTCCTACGAGCAGTACTTC
NA,NA,TRBV7-2,TRBJ2-7,CASTLPPTDYEQYF,TGTGCCAGCACCCTCCCCCCGACAGACTACGAGCAGTACTTC
few,NA,TRBV4-1,TRBJ2-5,CASSASQGIQETQYF,TGCGCCAGCAGCGCCTCGCAGGGAATCCAAGAGACCCAGTACTTC
NA,TRBD1,TRBV28,TRBJ1-4,CASSLHDRATNEKLFF,TGTGCCAGCAGTTTACACGACAGGGCCACTAATGAAAAACTGTTTTTT
NA,TRBD1,TRBV7-2,TRBJ2-1,CASSLSGTGVNEQFF,TGTGCCAGCAGCTTATCCGGGACAGGGGTCAATGAGCAGTTCTTC
NA,NA,TRBV6-4,TRBJ1-1,CASGGMAGPNTEAFF,TGTGCCAGCGGGGGGATGGCAGGACCGAACACTGAAGCTTTCTTT
NA,NA,TRBV6-1,TRBJ2-1,CASSERTAGTYNEQFF,TGTGCCAGCAGTGAAAGAACGGCGGGGACCTACAATGAGCAGTTCTTC
NA,NA,TRBV29-1,TRBJ1-2,CSVYRHFNYGYTF,TGCAGCGTTTACAGGCATTTCAACTATGGCTACACCTTC